In this sample, the clone carrying this T cell receptor beta chain turned up many times. Antigen unknown. The CDR3 extends over 14 amino acids. The ends were cut back, 7 bases at V and 4 bases at J, with 16 bases in the middle. These data are taken from a study of T cells after yellow fever vaccination. Study-level background: SMART-Seq v4 Ultra Low Input prepared libraries from low-cell fractions.

TCRdb ran MiXCR on the 5' RACE reads and lists one entry per CDR3 protein. The sample carries 550,000 to 750,000 distinct CDR3 sequences, roughly 13% recorded once. Study-level points and caveats: The CD4 and CD8 compartments had a small share of their clonotypes in common. Clones that expanded after primary vaccination mostly reappeared after the booster (less than 98% CD4, 70% to 90% CD8).

The chain couples TRBV12-3 or TRBV12-4 to TRBJ1-2; D ambiguous. The sequences come from PBMCs, collected on the day of the yellow fever booster vaccination. The receptor was derived from a man aged 30 to 39 who received the YFV17D yellow fever vaccine. The CDR3 coding sequence is TGTGCCAGCACTTCCAGTGGTTTGGTCTATGGCTACACCTTC. Protein: CASTSSGLVYGYTF.